This T cell receptor beta chain emerged from a study of T-cell reconstitution after alpha-beta-depleted transplantation in children. Study-wide findings and caveats: T-cell numbers and diversity one year post-transplant derived largely from freshly generated T cells. About two months after transplant, alpha-beta T cells reportedly came from several hundred expanded graft clones.

This sample's TCRbeta library carried unique molecular identifier barcodes. Each CDR3 protein is one row after TCRdb ran MiXCR on the PCR reads. Of more than 500,000 distinct CDR3 sequences listed, over 9.5% are singletons. Notes on this clonotype: What it binds is unknown.

CDR1 and CDR2 from the germline V gene are SQVTM and ANQGSEA. With V trimmed by 4 bases and J by 6 bases, 19 bases remained unmatched. CDR3 length: 17 residues. The sequence came from a female patient aged 2-10 years who had a stem cell transplant for aplastic anemia, so the T cells may come from the graft donor. The chain employs TRBV29-1 and TRBJ2-7, with 9 bases that match TRBD2. The sample in question was PBMCs, mostly from graft donor cells, obtained 180 days after TCRalphabeta/CD19-depleted stem cell transplant. The CDR3 DNA is TGCAGCGTTGTCGGCCGACCCGGACTAGCGAAGGTTTCCGAGCAGTACTTC. Translation: CSVVGRPGLAKVSEQYF.